This T cell receptor beta chain stems from a study of blood T cell repertoires in COVID-19. Sequencing used immunoSEQ multiplex PCR; TCRdb keeps in-frame clones, though not all of them. Seen here are roughly 150,000 clones, about 80% observed once, and the top ten hold roughly 11%. The CDR3 runs 15 residues. V shed 6 bases, J shed 4 bases, and the junction held 6 bases outside the gene matches. Germline values: CDR1 MNHEY, CDR2 SMNVEV (reference sequence). Source material: peripheral blood. The V gene is TRBV27, the J gene TRBJ2-1, with TRBD2 identical over 10 bases. This clonotype was sampled from a man between 65 and 85 years old with active or convalescent COVID-19. CDR3 in DNA: TGTGCCAGCAGACCACTAGCGGGAATATACAATGAGCAGTTCTTC. Encoded protein: CASRPLAGIYNEQFF.